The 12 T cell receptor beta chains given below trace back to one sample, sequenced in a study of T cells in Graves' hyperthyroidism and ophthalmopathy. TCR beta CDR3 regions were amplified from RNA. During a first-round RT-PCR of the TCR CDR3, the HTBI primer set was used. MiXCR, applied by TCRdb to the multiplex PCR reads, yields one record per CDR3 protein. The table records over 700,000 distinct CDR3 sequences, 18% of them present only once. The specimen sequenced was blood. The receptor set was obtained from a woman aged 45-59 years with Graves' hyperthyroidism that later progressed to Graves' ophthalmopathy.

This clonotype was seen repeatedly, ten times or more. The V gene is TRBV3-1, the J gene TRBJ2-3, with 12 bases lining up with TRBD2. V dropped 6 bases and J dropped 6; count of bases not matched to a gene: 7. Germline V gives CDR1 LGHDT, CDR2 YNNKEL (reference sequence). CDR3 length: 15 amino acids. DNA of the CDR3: TGTGCCAGCAGTAATCTAGCGGGGGGGCGGGATACGCAGTATTTT. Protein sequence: CASSNLAGGRDTQYF.

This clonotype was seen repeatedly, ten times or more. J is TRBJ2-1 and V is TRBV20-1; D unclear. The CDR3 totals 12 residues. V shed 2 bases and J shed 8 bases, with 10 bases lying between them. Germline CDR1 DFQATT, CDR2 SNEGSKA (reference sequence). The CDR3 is CSARLTAYEQFF. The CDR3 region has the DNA TGCAGTGCTAGACTGACGGCATATGAGCAGTTCTTC.

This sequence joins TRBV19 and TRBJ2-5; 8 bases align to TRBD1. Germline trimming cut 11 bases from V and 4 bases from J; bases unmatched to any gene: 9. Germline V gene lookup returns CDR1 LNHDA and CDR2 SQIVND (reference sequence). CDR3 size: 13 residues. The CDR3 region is CASGQAQGETQYF. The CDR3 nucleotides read TGTGCCTCGGGACAGGCCCAAGGAGAGACCCAGTACTTC.

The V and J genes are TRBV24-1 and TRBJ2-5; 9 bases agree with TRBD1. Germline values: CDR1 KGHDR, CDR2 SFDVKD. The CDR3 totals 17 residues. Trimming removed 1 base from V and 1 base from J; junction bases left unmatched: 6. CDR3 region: CATSDFRTGDLQETQYF. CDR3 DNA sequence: TGTGCCACCAGTGATTTCAGGACAGGGGACCTCCAAGAGACCCAGTACTTC.

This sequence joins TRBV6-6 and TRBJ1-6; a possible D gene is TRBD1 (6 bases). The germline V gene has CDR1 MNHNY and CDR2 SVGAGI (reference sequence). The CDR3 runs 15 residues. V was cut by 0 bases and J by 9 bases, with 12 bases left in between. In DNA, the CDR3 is TGTGCCAGCAGTTACTCGCAGGGGTCAGGTTCACCCCTCCACTTT. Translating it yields CASSYSQGSGSPLHF.

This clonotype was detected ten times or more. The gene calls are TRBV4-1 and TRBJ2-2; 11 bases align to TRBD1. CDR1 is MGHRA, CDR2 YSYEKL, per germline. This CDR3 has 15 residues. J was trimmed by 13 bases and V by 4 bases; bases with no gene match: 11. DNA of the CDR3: TGCGCCAGCAGCCTCGGGACAGGGGGAGAAAAGGGGCTGTTTTTT. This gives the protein CASSLGTGGEKGLFF.

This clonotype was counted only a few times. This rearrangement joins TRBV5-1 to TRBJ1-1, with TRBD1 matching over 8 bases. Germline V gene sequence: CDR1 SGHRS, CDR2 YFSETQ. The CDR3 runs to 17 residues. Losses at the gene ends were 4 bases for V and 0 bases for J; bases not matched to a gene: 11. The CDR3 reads CASSLTGVLYLNTEAFF. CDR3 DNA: TGCGCCAGCAGCCTGACAGGGGTTTTATACTTGAACACTGAAGCTTTCTTT.

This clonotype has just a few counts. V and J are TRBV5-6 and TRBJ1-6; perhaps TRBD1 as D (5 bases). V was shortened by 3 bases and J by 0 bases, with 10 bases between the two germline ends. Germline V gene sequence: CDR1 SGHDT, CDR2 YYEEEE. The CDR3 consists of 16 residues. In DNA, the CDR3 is TGTGCCAGCAGCTCGGACATGAGCTCCTATAATTCACCCCTCCACTTT. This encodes CASSSDMSSYNSPLHF.

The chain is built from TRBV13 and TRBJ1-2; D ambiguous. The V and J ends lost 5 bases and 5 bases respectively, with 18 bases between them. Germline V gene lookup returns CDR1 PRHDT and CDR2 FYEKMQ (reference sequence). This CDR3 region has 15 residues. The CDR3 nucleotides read TGTGCCAGCAGCCCTGCCCGGGAATTTCAGTATGGCTACACCTTC. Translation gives CASSPAREFQYGYTF.

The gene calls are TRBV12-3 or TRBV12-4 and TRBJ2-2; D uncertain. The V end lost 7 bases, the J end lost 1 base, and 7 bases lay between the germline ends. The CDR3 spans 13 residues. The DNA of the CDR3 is TGTGCCAGCATTACCCAGAACACCGGGGAGCTGTTTTTT. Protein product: CASITQNTGELFF.

The CDR3: CASGQGVEETQYF. As DNA, the CDR3 is TGTGCCAGCGGACAGGGGGTGGAAGAGACCCAGTACTTC. This chain joins TRBV9 and TRBJ2-5, with 10 bases that match TRBD1. In germline, CDR1 is SGDLS, CDR2 YYNGEE. V shed 7 bases and J 3 bases; nucleotides not matched to a gene: 3. The CDR3 length is 13 residues.

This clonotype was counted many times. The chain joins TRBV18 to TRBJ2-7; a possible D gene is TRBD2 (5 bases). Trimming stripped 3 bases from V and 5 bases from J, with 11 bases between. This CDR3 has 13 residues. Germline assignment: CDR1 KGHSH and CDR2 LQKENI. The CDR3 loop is CASSPKDGNEQYF. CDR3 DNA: TGTGCCAGCTCACCGAAGGACGGGAACGAGCAGTACTTC.